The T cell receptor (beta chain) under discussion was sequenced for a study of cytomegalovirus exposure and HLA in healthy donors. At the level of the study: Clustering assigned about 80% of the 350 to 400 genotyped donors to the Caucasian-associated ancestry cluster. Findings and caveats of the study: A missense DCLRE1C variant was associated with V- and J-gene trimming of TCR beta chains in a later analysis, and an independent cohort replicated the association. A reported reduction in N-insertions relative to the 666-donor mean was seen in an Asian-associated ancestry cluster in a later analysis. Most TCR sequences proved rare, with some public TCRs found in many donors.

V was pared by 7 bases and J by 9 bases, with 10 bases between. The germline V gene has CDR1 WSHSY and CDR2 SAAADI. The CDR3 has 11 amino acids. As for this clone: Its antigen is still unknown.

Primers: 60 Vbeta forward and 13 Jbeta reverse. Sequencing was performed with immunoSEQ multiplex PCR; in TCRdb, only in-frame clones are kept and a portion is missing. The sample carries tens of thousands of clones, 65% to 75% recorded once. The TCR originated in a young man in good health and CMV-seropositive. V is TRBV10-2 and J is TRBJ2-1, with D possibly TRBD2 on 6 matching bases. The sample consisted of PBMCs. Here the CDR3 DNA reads TGCGCCAGCAATAAGGGACTTGAGCAGTTCTTC. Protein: CASNKGLEQFF.